These 10 T cell receptor beta chains came from one sample sequenced in a study of preoperative IRX-2 immunotherapy in early breast cancer. The assay was immunoSEQ multiplex PCR, and TCRdb's table has in-frame clones only and misses some. The sample contains 3,500 or so clones, 55% to 70% of which appear only once. This sample's treatment: preoperative locoregional IRX-2 cytokine immunotherapy. The source was tumor tissue, collected after IRX-2 immunotherapy. The receptors were gathered from a human donor with breast cancer.

The chain recombines TRBV10-2 with TRBJ1-1; D is uncertain. Trimming cost V 3 bases and J 6 bases, with 20 bases left between them. The CDR3 loop spans 16 amino acids. The germline V gene encodes CDR1 WSHSY and CDR2 SAAADI. In DNA form, the CDR3 reads TGCGCCAGCAGTGACCGAGTTCCGGGCCCGAAGGCTGAAGCTTTCTTT. This gives the protein CASSDRVPGPKAEAFF.

The J gene is TRBJ1-2, the V gene TRBV6-8, with D unclear. The CDR3 length is 15 residues. Germline lookup yields CDR1 MNHGY and CDR2 SAAAGT. Deletions cut 6 bases from V and 4 bases from J, with 18 bases between. In DNA form, the CDR3 reads TGTGCCAGCAGCATAGGAGGTCAGGAGGTCTATGGCTACACCTTC. Its translation: CASSIGGQEVYGYTF.

This clone appeared a single time. The chain recombines TRBV10-2 with TRBJ2-4, with 13 positions matching TRBD2. Germline trimming cut 0 bases from V and 9 bases from J; bases unmatched to any gene: 5. The CDR3 is 16 amino acids. CDR1 and CDR2 (germline): WSHSY, SAAADI. CDR3 amino acids: CASSESGTSGIGIQYF. DNA for the CDR3: TGCGCCAGCAGTGAGTCCGGGACTAGCGGGATTGGCATTCAGTACTTC.

The V gene is TRBV19, the J gene TRBJ1-4; TRBD1 is a possible D gene (5 bases). CDR1 and CDR2 from the germline V gene are LNHDA and SQIVND (reference sequence). The CDR3 extends over 15 amino acids. The ends were cut back, 3 bases at V and 3 bases at J, with 11 bases in the middle. In DNA, the CDR3 is TGTGCCAGTAGTATGGCGGCCAGGGCTAATGAAAAACTGTTTTTT. Residues: CASSMAARANEKLFF.

The CDR3 sequence: CASSQSTAGSNYEQYF. CDR3 in DNA: TGTGCCAGCAGCCAATCAACAGCGGGATCGAACTACGAGCAGTACTTC. This chain joins TRBV11-3 and TRBJ2-7, with 7 bases that match TRBD2. The CDR3 runs 16 residues. V was clipped by 5 bases and J by 3 bases; unmatched bases: 13. Germline loops: CDR1 SGHNT, CDR2 YENEEA.

The chain recombines TRBV19 with TRBJ1-3, with a possible D match to TRBD1 (6 bases). The CDR3 consists of 13 residues. V shed 5 bases and J shed 6 bases, with 11 bases lying between them. Germline V gives CDR1 LNHDA, CDR2 SQIVND (reference sequence). Here the CDR3 reads CASSVQGSNTIYF. The DNA of the CDR3 is TGTGCCAGTAGTGTCCAGGGGTCAAACACCATATATTTT.

The chain links TRBV14 to TRBJ2-4, with no clear D. CDR1 and CDR2 (germline): SGHDN, FVKESK. V was pared by 1 base and J by 9 bases, with 4 bases between. CDR3 size: 11 residues. Written as DNA, the CDR3 is TGTGCCAGCAGCCAAGCGGGCATTCAGTACTTC. Residues: CASSQAGIQYF.

The chain employs TRBV18 and TRBJ1-1; 11 nucleotides match TRBD1. The CDR3 runs to 16 residues. Germline V gene sequence: CDR1 KGHSH, CDR2 LQKENI. Unmatched junction bases numbered 5, after V lost 2 bases and J lost 3 bases. DNA for the CDR3: TGTGCCAGCTCACCAGGGACAGGGGGGTCGTACACTGAAGCTTTCTTT. Protein sequence: CASSPGTGGSYTEAFF.

The DNA for the CDR3 is TGCGCCAGCAGCTTGGTTGAGGGAATATCGGCTGAAGCTTTCTTT. Its protein is CASSLVEGISAEAFF. The chain has TRBV5-1 and TRBJ1-1, with D unclear. Trimming pared 0 bases from V and 6 bases from J, leaving 15 bases between. The CDR3 is 15 residues long. Germline V gene data show CDR1 as SGHRS and CDR2 as YFSETQ. Complete variable domain (other parts from reference TRBV5-1 and TRBJ1-1): KAGVTQTPRYLIKTRGQQVTLSCSPISGHRSVSWYQQTPGQGLQFLFEYFSETQRNKGNFPGRFSGRQFSNSRSEMNVSTLELGDSALYLCASSLVEGISAEAFFGQGTRLTVV.

The chain joins TRBV28 to TRBJ1-2, with unresolved D. CDR1 is MDHEN, CDR2 SYDVKM, per germline. The V gene lost 2 bases and the J gene lost 0 bases, with 10 bases spanning the gap. The CDR3 sequence is 15 residues long. The CDR3 loop is CASSLEGITNYGYTF. The CDR3 bases are TGTGCCAGCAGTTTAGAGGGAATAACTAACTATGGCTACACCTTC.